Described below is a single T cell receptor (beta chain) sequence and its context. Per-sample PBMC isolation yielded at least 7 million cells. CDR1 is SEHNR and CDR2 is FQNEAQ in the germline V gene (reference sequence). The V end lost 4 bases, the J end lost 0 bases, and 10 bases lay between the germline ends. This CDR3 region has 14 residues. This sample stems from a study of blood T cells in healthy people across ages. Sample-barcoded 5' priming and a J-beta primer mix drove a second PCR of about 6 to 12 cycles. TCRdb reanalysed the 5' RACE reads using MiXCR and keeps one entry per CDR3 protein. The data show some 370,000 distinct CDR3 sequences, over 45% seen once.

The sequencing input was blood. The chain joins TRBV7-9 to TRBJ2-7; D is possibly TRBD1 (6 bases). This sequence was found in a man aged 55 to 70 in good health. CDR3 nucleotides: TGTGCCAGCAGCTCAAGGGGGAGCTCCTACGAGCAGTACTTC. Protein sequence: CASSSRGSSYEQYF. Supplemented by reference TRBV7-9 and TRBJ2-7, the full variable domain reads DTGVSQNPRHKITKRGQNVTFRCDPISEHNRLYWYRQTLGQGPEFLTYFQNEAQLEKSRLLSDRFSAERPKGSFSTLEIQRTEQGDSAMYLCASSSRGSSYEQYFGPGTRLTVT.